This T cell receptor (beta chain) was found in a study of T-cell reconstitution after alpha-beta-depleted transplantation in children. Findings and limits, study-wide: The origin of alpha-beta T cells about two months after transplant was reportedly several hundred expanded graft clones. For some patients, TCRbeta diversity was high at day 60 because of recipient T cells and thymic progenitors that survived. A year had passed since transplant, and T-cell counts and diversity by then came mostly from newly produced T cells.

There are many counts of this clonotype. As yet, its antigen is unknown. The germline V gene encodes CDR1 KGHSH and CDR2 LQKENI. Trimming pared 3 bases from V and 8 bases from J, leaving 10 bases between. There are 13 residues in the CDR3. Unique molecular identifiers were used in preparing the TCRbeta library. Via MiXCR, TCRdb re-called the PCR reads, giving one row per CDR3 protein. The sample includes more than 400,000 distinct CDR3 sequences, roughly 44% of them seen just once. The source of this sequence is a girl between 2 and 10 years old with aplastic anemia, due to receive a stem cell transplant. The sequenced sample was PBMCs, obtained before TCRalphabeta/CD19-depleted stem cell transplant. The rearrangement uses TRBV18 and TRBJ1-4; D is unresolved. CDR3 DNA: TGTGCCAGCTCACCGGGCCTACAGGAAAAACTGTTTTTT. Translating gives CASSPGLQEKLFF.